Shown below are 3 T cell receptor beta chains from a single sample sequenced in a study of blood T cell repertoires in COVID-19. Generated by immunoSEQ multiplex PCR, the TCRdb table keeps only in-frame clones and is missing some. The repertoire holds under 95,000 clones, with roughly nine tenths as singletons. The sequencing input was peripheral blood. These receptors were collected from a man aged 60 to 75 with acute or convalescent COVID-19.

The chain uses TRBV18 and TRBJ1-1; D may be TRBD1 (6 bases). The CDR3 is 14 residues long. The germline gives CDR1 KGHSH, CDR2 LQKENI. V shed 1 base and J shed 3 bases, with 9 bases lying between them. The CDR3 DNA is TGTGCCAGCTCACCACAGGGGGAAGACACTGAAGCTTTCTTT. Translation gives CASSPQGEDTEAFF.

This clone has just one count. The V and J genes are TRBV2 and TRBJ2-7, with 9 bases that match TRBD1. With V trimmed by 6 bases and J by 2 bases, 2 bases remained unmatched. CDR3 length: 13 residues. Germline CDR1 SNHLY, CDR2 FYNNEI. CDR3 amino acids: CASRGQGAYEQYF. In DNA form, the CDR3 reads TGTGCCAGCAGGGGACAGGGAGCCTACGAGCAGTACTTC.

The chain combines TRBV11-2 with TRBJ1-1, with 8 bases fitting TRBD1. V shed 1 base, J shed 5 bases, and the junction held 12 bases outside the gene matches. The CDR3 loop spans 17 amino acids. CDR1 and CDR2 (germline): SGHAT, FQNNGV. CDR3 amino acids: CASSLGARTGRGTEAFF. CDR3 DNA: TGTGCCAGCAGCTTAGGTGCCCGGACAGGGAGGGGGACTGAAGCTTTCTTT.